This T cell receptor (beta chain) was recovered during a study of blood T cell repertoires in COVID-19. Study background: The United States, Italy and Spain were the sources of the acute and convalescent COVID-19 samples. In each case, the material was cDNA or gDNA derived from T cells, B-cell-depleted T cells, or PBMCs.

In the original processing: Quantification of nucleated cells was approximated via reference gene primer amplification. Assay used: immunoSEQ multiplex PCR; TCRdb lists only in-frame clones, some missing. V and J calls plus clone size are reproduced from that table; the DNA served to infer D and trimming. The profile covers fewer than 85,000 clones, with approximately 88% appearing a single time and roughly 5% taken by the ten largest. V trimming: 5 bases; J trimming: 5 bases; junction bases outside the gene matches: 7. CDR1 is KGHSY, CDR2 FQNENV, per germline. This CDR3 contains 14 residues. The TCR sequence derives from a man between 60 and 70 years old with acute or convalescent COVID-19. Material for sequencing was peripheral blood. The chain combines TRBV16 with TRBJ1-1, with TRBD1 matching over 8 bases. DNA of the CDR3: TGTGCCAGCAGCACGCGGACAGGGCGGACTGAAGCTTTCTTT. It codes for CASSTRTGRTEAFF.